This T cell receptor (beta chain) was sequenced in a study of blood T cell repertoires in COVID-19 (dated by TCRdb to about 2020). Notes on the research overall: Samples covering the acute and convalescent phases of COVID-19 were provided by collaborators in the United States, Italy and Spain. Deeply sampled blood TCRbeta repertoires from subjects exposed to, actively infected with, or recovered from COVID-19 were included in the dataset. The repertoires were made available in a free public database intended to serve as a resource for research on the immune response to SARS-CoV-2. Where HLA class I and class II types were available, the types were taken from metadata supplied by the sample provider, not from assay-based typing. The material from the prospective study consisted of cDNA or gDNA derived from T cells, B-cell-depleted T cells, or PBMCs. The samples were drawn from two sources: the first 160 participants of the ongoing ImmuneRACE study, and some 1,300 subjects contributed by 6 global collaborators. Nearly every sample came with metadata listing a de-identified subject ID, COVID-19 status, age in years and sex.

What the research found in general, with its limitations: The quantity of clinical and demographic metadata differed by source and by participant and was supplied without curation.

TCRbeta CDR3 regions were amplified from genomic DNA by means of the immunoSEQ Assay, a bias-controlled multiplex PCR. On the authors' methods: The number of nucleated cells in each sample was estimated from the amplification of reference gene primers within the assay. To quantify the absolute abundance of each unique TCRbeta CDR3 rearrangement, sequence reads were collapsed and filtered. For each sample, productive Simpson clonality was calculated as the square root of Simpson's diversity index across productive rearrangements. TCRdb holds this immuneACCESS table with in-frame rearrangements only. Some clones are missing; in checked studies, unresolved V genes explain under half, and the rest has no known cause. V and J calls plus clone size are reproduced from that table; the DNA served to infer D and trimming. Across this sample there are roughly 130,000 clones, with roughly 85% seen only once. The ten largest clones add up to under 4.5% of the sample.

The V end loses 3 bases and the J end loses 7 bases, and a stretch of 19 bases separates them. The CDR3, from cysteine to phenylalanine, totals 16 residues. Only the CDR3 region is kept as DNA, spanning 48 bases read in frame from base 1. CDR1 and CDR2, per the germline V gene, are MDHEN and SYDVKM. In the case of this clone: Its binding antigen is unknown. Nothing much larger sits one base from this clone, and base qualities are not available.

Whole blood was collected in K2EDTA tubes by collaborating institutions according to the institutions' own protocols. For TCRbeta analysis, collaborator samples were shipped as frozen whole blood, as isolated PBMCs, or as DNA extracted from either sample type. Sample: peripheral blood. The receptor was isolated from a man in his fifties or sixties with acute or convalescent COVID-19. Rearrangement joined TRBV28 to TRBJ1-5; 6 matching bases give a weak D call of TRBD1. In nucleotide form, the sequence is TGTGCCAGCAGTTTTGGAGTGACAGGCCTGGGGCAGCCCCAGCATTTT. Its protein reads: CASSFGVTGLGQPQHF. Where the CDR3 stops, the reference TRBV28 and TRBJ1-5 genes take over; the full variable domain is DVKVTQSSRYLVKRTGEKVFLECVQDMDHENMFWYRQDPGLGLRLIYFSYDVKMKEKGDIPEGYSVSREKKERFSLILESASTNQTSMYLCASSFGVTGLGQPQHFGDGTRLSIL.